The clone carrying this TCR beta chain was found many times. The authors amplified TCR beta CDR3 regions from RNA transcripts. HTBI-primed RT-PCR formed the first round, and a multiplex PCR formed the second. TCRdb passed the multiplex PCR reads through MiXCR, listing each CDR3 protein once. The table records fewer than 350,000 distinct CDR3 sequences, 15% to 20% of them present only once. This sample was taken from a study of Graves' ophthalmopathy and Graves' hyperthyroidism. The CDR3 spans 15 residues. V was shortened by 3 bases and J by 4 bases, with 15 bases between the two germline ends. The germline V gene has CDR1 LGHDT and CDR2 YNNKEL (reference sequence).

The specimen was peripheral blood. The chain joins TRBV3-1 to TRBJ1-2, with D perhaps matching TRBD1 (6 bases). This TCR came from an adult man with Graves' ophthalmopathy. CDR3 sequence (DNA): TGTGCCAGCAGCCACTGGACAGACCTTTTCTATGGCTACACCTTC. Protein sequence: CASSHWTDLFYGYTF.